Listed here are 28 T cell receptor beta chains from one sample, sequenced in a study of OX40 agonist ivuxolimab in advanced cancers. The data were produced by immunoSEQ multiplex PCR, yet TCRdb's version contains in-frame clones alone and is incomplete. The sample records tens of thousands of clones, 84% being singletons. The starting material was CD4+ or CD8+ T cells sorted from blood, obtained in a trial of the OX40 agonist ivuxolimab. All receptors derive from an adult with an advanced solid tumor such as melanoma, head and neck, liver or kidney cancer.

This clone was seen only a few times. V and J are TRBV28 and TRBJ1-1; weak D call: TRBD1 (5 bases). V was cut by 6 bases and J by 4 bases, with 15 bases left in between. The CDR3 is 14 residues long. In germline, CDR1 is MDHEN, CDR2 SYDVKM. CDR3 DNA sequence: TGTGCCAGCAGAGATCCGACAGTGGGCACTGAAGCTTTCTTT. This encodes CASRDPTVGTEAFF. The whole variable domain, remainder taken from reference TRBV28 and TRBJ1-1, is DVKVTQSSRYLVKRTGEKVFLECVQDMDHENMFWYRQDPGLGLRLIYFSYDVKMKEKGDIPEGYSVSREKKERFSLILESASTNQTSMYLCASRDPTVGTEAFFGQGTRLTVV.

The CDR3 DNA follows: TGTGCCAGCAGCTCTGGGGCCAACGTCCTGACTTTC. It codes for CASSSGANVLTF. The chain couples TRBV11-3 to TRBJ2-6; D is unresolved. The CDR3 extends over 12 amino acids. V lost 4 bases, J lost 2 bases, and 0 bases lay in between. The germline CDR1 and CDR2 sequences are SGHNT and YENEEA. The whole variable domain, filled in from reference TRBV11-3 and TRBJ2-6, reads EAGVVQSPRYKIIEKKQPVAFWCNPISGHNTLYWYLQNLGQGPELLIRYENEEAVDDSQLPKDRFSAERLKGVDSTLKIQPAELGDSAVYLCASSSGANVLTFGAGSRLTVL.

V is TRBV10-1 and J is TRBJ2-1; the match to TRBD2 covers 8 bases. This CDR3 is built from 16 residues. The ends lost 6 bases at V and 15 bases at J; junction bases unmatched: 22. Per germline, CDR1 WNHNN and CDR2 SYGVQD (reference sequence). DNA for the CDR3: TGCGCCAGCAGAATAGTAGCTAGGCGGGAGGTCTTAGAGGGGTTCTTC. It encodes CASRIVARREVLEGFF.

V gene TRBV15 combines with J gene TRBJ1-1, with D tentatively TRBD1 (5 bases). V was cut by 2 bases and J by 5 bases, with 15 bases left in between. CDR3 length: 15 residues. The germline gives CDR1 LNHNV, CDR2 YYDKDF (reference sequence). The CDR3 sequence is CATSRFGGGRTEAFF. CDR3 nucleotide sequence: TGTGCCACCAGCAGATTTGGCGGGGGGAGGACTGAAGCTTTCTTT. Based on the CDR3 plus reference TRBV15 and TRBJ1-1, the full variable domain is DAMVIQNPRYQVTQFGKPVTLSCSQTLNHNVMYWYQQKSSQAPKLLFHYYDKDFNNEADTPDNFQSRRPNTSFCFLDIRSPGLGDTAMYLCATSRFGGGRTEAFFGQGTRLTVV.

V usage is TRBV28 and J usage is TRBJ2-7; TRBD2 is a possible D gene (5 bases). Trimming removed 5 bases at V and 0 bases at J, with 20 bases between. Germline CDR1 reads MDHEN; CDR2 reads SYDVKM. CDR3 length: 17 amino acids. The CDR3 is CASSPTPGTKSSYEQYF. The CDR3 nucleotides are TGTGCCAGCAGTCCTACCCCGGGAACGAAAAGCTCCTACGAGCAGTACTTC.

The chain carries TRBV2 and TRBJ1-2, with D perhaps matching TRBD1 (5 bases). The CDR3 totals 14 residues. The germline gives CDR1 SNHLY, CDR2 FYNNEI. With 5 bases removed from V and 7 bases from J, the gap between germline ends came to 17 bases. The CDR3 sequence: CASSPIGGRLGYTF. The CDR3 DNA reads TGTGCCAGCAGTCCTATCGGGGGACGGCTTGGCTACACCTTC.

CDR3 amino acids: CASSQDEREWGYGYTF. CDR3 DNA sequence: TGTGCCAGCAGCCAAGATGAGAGGGAATGGGGCTATGGCTACACCTTC. The V gene is TRBV4-2, the J gene TRBJ1-2; D gene ambiguous. V was clipped by 0 bases and J by 4 bases, with 15 bases between them. CDR1 LGHNA and CDR2 YNFKEQ come from the germline V gene. The CDR3 runs 16 residues.

The V and J genes are TRBV7-9 and TRBJ1-1; the D is unclear. From germline, CDR1 is SEHNR and CDR2 FQNEAQ (reference sequence). This CDR3 comprises 11 residues. Trimming took 5 bases from V and 8 from J, leaving 9 bases between them. CDR3 loop: CASSPGPEAFF. In DNA, the CDR3 is TGTGCCAGCAGCCCAGGACCAGAAGCTTTCTTT.

This chain uses TRBV2 with TRBJ2-1; a weak D match, TRBD1 (6 bases). V was cut by 6 bases and J by 11 bases, with 20 bases left in between. The CDR3 runs to 14 residues. Germline V gene data show CDR1 as SNHLY and CDR2 as FYNNEI. CDR3 amino acids: CASSPRRDTMKQFF. In DNA form, the CDR3 reads TGTGCCAGCAGCCCACGCAGGGACACAATGAAGCAGTTCTTC.

CDR3 sequence: CAWNRDSTGELFF. The DNA of the CDR3 is TGTGCCTGGAACCGGGACAGCACCGGGGAGCTGTTTTTT. This chain joins TRBV30 and TRBJ2-2; the match to TRBD1 covers 7 bases. Germline CDR1 GTSNPN, CDR2 SVGIG (reference sequence). The CDR3 sequence is 13 residues long. V shed 4 bases, J shed 4 bases, and the junction held 3 bases outside the gene matches.

This chain uses TRBV6-5 with TRBJ2-1, with D possibly being TRBD2 (6 bases). The CDR3 sequence is 12 residues long. Germline CDR1 MNHEY, CDR2 SVGAGI. The V end lost 8 bases, the J end lost 9 bases, and 14 bases lay between the germline ends. The CDR3 nucleotides read TGTGCCAGCCGGGGAGGCAAGGGTGAGCAGTTCTTC. This sequence encodes CASRGGKGEQFF.

The chain is built from TRBV19 and TRBJ2-1; TRBD2 aligns across 9 bases. The CDR3 runs to 18 residues. V lost 1 base, J lost 1 base, and 8 bases stayed unmatched. The germline CDR1 and CDR2 sequences are LNHDA and SQIVND (reference sequence). The CDR3, as DNA: TGTGCCAGTAGTATAGGGTTTTTGCGGGAGGGATCCTACAATGAGCAGTTCTTC. The encoded protein is CASSIGFLREGSYNEQFF.

This clone was counted a single time. V and J are TRBV7-8 and TRBJ2-1; TRBD2 agrees at 8 bases. Germline CDR1 SGHVS, CDR2 FQNEAQ. There are 14 residues in the CDR3. V shed 5 bases and J 5 bases; nucleotides not matched to a gene: 5. The CDR3 nucleotides are TGTGCCAGCAGCCATAGCGGGGTGAACAATGAGCAGTTCTTC. Residues: CASSHSGVNNEQFF.

The V and J genes are TRBV5-1 and TRBJ2-1, with D unresolved. The CDR3 length is 16 residues. V lost 3 bases to trimming and J lost 5 bases, with 18 bases between them. Germline V lookup: CDR1 SGHRS, CDR2 YFSETQ. CDR3 in amino acids: CASSSLPLNSDNEQFF. CDR3 nucleotides: TGCGCCAGCAGCTCGTTACCCCTGAATTCCGACAATGAGCAGTTCTTC.

V is TRBV7-3 and J is TRBJ1-2; 7 nucleotides line up with TRBD1. With 5 bases clipped from V and 7 bases from J, the junction kept 7 bases outside the gene matches. The germline gives CDR1 SGHTA, CDR2 FQGTGA. There are 13 residues in the CDR3. The CDR3 protein is CASSGQGGSGYTF. The DNA for the CDR3 is TGTGCCAGCAGCGGCCAGGGGGGCTCTGGCTACACCTTC.

The gene calls are TRBV7-3 and TRBJ2-5; TRBD2 agrees at 9 bases. The CDR3 loop spans 15 amino acids. J was trimmed by 5 bases and V by 2 bases; bases with no gene match: 6. CDR1 and CDR2 (germline): SGHTA, FQGTGA. This CDR3 reads CASSLRGGREETQYF. For the CDR3, the DNA is TGTGCCAGCAGCTTACGAGGCGGGAGGGAGGAGACCCAGTACTTC.

This clone occurred a few times. V usage is TRBV18 and J usage is TRBJ1-2; 8 bases line up with TRBD1. The length of the CDR3 is 14 residues. Losses at the gene ends were 2 bases for V and 3 bases for J; bases not matched to a gene: 2. Germline-derived CDR1 and CDR2 are KGHSH and LQKENI. The CDR3 region is CASSPGQGDYGYTF. Written as DNA, the CDR3 is TGTGCCAGCTCACCAGGACAGGGTGACTATGGCTACACCTTC.

The chain is built from TRBV7-9 and TRBJ2-7, with unresolved D. The V end was cut by 1 base, the J end by 2 bases, with 3 bases between. The CDR3 is 12 amino acids. Germline lookup yields CDR1 SEHNR and CDR2 FQNEAQ (reference sequence). The CDR3 DNA reads as TGTGCCAGCAGCTTAGATCCCTACGAGCAGTACTTC. Residues: CASSLDPYEQYF.

This clone was found a few times. V usage is TRBV7-3 and J usage is TRBJ2-7, with a possible D match to TRBD2 (6 bases). The CDR3 totals 14 residues. CDR1 is SGHTA and CDR2 is FQGTGA in the germline V gene. V was trimmed by 5 bases and J by 1 base, leaving 12 bases between them. The CDR3 region is CASSPRTISYEQYF. The CDR3 coding sequence is TGTGCCAGCAGCCCCCGGACTATATCCTACGAGCAGTACTTC.

J is TRBJ1-6 and V is TRBV9; unclear D gene. The V and J ends lost 4 bases and 0 bases respectively, with 2 bases between them. The CDR3 loop spans 13 amino acids. Germline values: CDR1 SGDLS, CDR2 YYNGEE. The CDR3 loop reads CASSNSYNSPLHF. The CDR3 region has the DNA TGTGCCAGCAGCAACTCCTATAATTCACCCCTCCACTTT.

The chain couples TRBV10-1 to TRBJ1-5, with no clear D. Germline V lookup: CDR1 WNHNN, CDR2 SYGVQD (reference sequence). The CDR3 runs to 13 residues. Trimming took 10 bases from V and 2 from J, leaving 12 bases between them. The CDR3 spells CAIPSGGNQPQHF. CDR3 DNA sequence: TGCGCCATTCCATCCGGGGGCAATCAGCCCCAGCATTTT.

This sequence joins TRBV7-3 and TRBJ1-6; D is undetermined. The CDR3 sequence is 13 residues long. Germline assignment: CDR1 SGHTA and CDR2 FQGTGA. Trimming removed 2 bases from V and 9 bases from J, with 8 bases in between. CDR3 amino acids: CASSLGLGSPLHF. CDR3 bases: TGTGCCAGCAGCTTAGGGCTGGGTTCACCCCTCCACTTT.

This rearrangement joins TRBV4-1 to TRBJ2-7; 7 bases are a match to TRBD1. This CDR3 comprises 17 residues. With V trimmed by 3 bases and J by 2 bases, 13 bases remained unmatched. Germline V gives CDR1 MGHRA, CDR2 YSYEKL. The DNA for the CDR3 is TGCGCCAGCAGCCAGGCGACAGGGAAAAGTTCCCCCTACGAGCAGTACTTC. This encodes CASSQATGKSSPYEQYF.

The chain uses TRBV19 and TRBJ2-2; 7 positions match TRBD2. The trim removed 7 bases at V and 2 bases at J, leaving 4 bases unmatched. Germline V gene sequence: CDR1 LNHDA, CDR2 SQIVND (reference sequence). The CDR3 has 14 amino acids. The CDR3 is CASTAGANTGELFF. In nucleotides, the CDR3 is TGTGCCAGTACTGCGGGAGCAAACACCGGGGAGCTGTTTTTT.

The chain carries TRBV6-5 and TRBJ1-5; unclear D gene. Trimming removed 5 bases from V and 6 bases from J, with 11 bases in between. CDR1 and CDR2 (germline): MNHEY, SVGAGI. The CDR3 contains 13 residues. This CDR3 is CASSLRTGQPQHF. CDR3 nucleotide sequence: TGTGCCAGCAGTCTCCGGACGGGTCAGCCCCAGCATTTT.

This chain links TRBV19 with TRBJ1-1; D not certain. This CDR3 has 14 residues. Germline V gene lookup returns CDR1 LNHDA and CDR2 SQIVND (reference sequence). V shed 5 bases and J shed 5 bases, with 15 bases lying between them. The CDR3 spells CASSPTSTGTEAFF. CDR3 sequence (DNA): TGTGCCAGTAGTCCGACTTCAACTGGAACTGAAGCTTTCTTT.

The chain joins TRBV5-1 to TRBJ1-1, with 7 bases that match TRBD1. Germline loops: CDR1 SGHRS, CDR2 YFSETQ. The V gene end was trimmed by 0 bases and the J gene end by 8 bases; junction bases not matched to a gene: 7. The CDR3 has 14 amino acids. CDR3 nucleotides: TGCGCCAGCAGCTTGGAAGGGACAGCTCTAGAAGCTTTCTTT. Translated, it gives CASSLEGTALEAFF.

This rearrangement joins TRBV6-4 to TRBJ1-2; TRBD1 aligns across 9 bases. V shed 4 bases and J 4 bases; nucleotides not matched to a gene: 13. The germline V gene has CDR1 MRHNA and CDR2 SNTAGT. The CDR3 runs 17 residues. This CDR3 is CASSVRDRVFSSYGYTF. CDR3 DNA sequence: TGTGCCAGCAGTGTCCGGGACAGGGTTTTTAGTAGCTATGGCTACACCTTC.